The source of this T cell receptor (beta chain) is a study of post-analysis software for immune sequencing data. Study-wide background: The disease courses spanned relapsing-remitting, secondary progressive and progressive-relapsing forms of multiple sclerosis. Findings and limits, study-wide: Higher frequency in patients than in controls was seen for roughly five TRBV segments, with TRBV5-6, TRBV5-1 and TRBV20-1 among them.

CDR3 size: 14 residues. The V gene lost 4 bases and the J gene lost 0 bases, with 10 bases spanning the gap. Germline V gene sequence: CDR1 SQVTM, CDR2 ANQGSEA. Note on this clonotype: Its specificity is not known.

TCR beta libraries were prepared from cDNA with unique molecular identifiers. One entry per CDR3 protein results from TCRdb running MiXCR on the PCR reads. The sample shows 750,000 to 950,000 distinct CDR3 sequences, 40% to 55% of them seen only once. The sequenced sample was blood. This chain uses TRBV29-1 with TRBJ2-1; unclear D gene. The origin of this receptor is a girl between 5 and 17 years old with multiple sclerosis. The CDR3 loop reads CSVAKRRSYNEQFF. The DNA for the CDR3 is TGCAGCGTTGCTAAAAGGCGCTCCTACAATGAGCAGTTCTTC.